One T cell receptor beta chain is described in this entry. Antigen unknown. The sample is drawn from a study of vaccination and CD4 T cells after COVID-19. Cultured CD4+ T cells had their DNA profiled by the Oncomine TCR Beta short-read assay. From the PCR reads, TCRdb called clonotypes with MiXCR, one entry per CDR3 protein. The table shows fewer than 20,000 distinct CDR3 sequences, with about 41% occurring only once. Treatment given: approximately 10-day PBMC culture with coronavirus spike peptide pools or control peptides (ViraFEST assay). ViraFEST used peptide pools to expand antigen-specific T cells before TCR sequencing. This CDR3 spans 18 amino acids. The V gene lost 4 bases and the J gene lost 3 bases, with 22 bases spanning the gap. Looked up from germline, CDR1 is MDHEN and CDR2 is SYDVKM.

The input for sequencing was CD4+ T cells from blood, cultured in vitro, taken after SARS-CoV-2 vaccination. This clonotype was sampled from a human donor who had recovered from COVID-19. The chain joins TRBV28 to TRBJ1-5; a weak D match, TRBD1 (6 bases). CDR3 in amino acids: CASSSPIVTGIHNQPQHF. CDR3 nucleotides: TGTGCCAGCAGTTCGCCTATCGTTACAGGGATACACAATCAGCCCCAGCATTTT.